These 2 T cell receptor beta chains came from one sample sequenced in a study of T cell responses to AZD1222 COVID-19 vaccine. TCRdb's copy holds only in-frame clones and misses some; the assay was immunoSEQ multiplex PCR. The profile shows around 150,000 clones, around 92% of them singletons. The sample here was peripheral blood, taken 28 days after the second AZD1222 dose. The receptors were gathered from an adult who received the AZD1222 COVID-19 vaccine.

The J gene is TRBJ2-5, the V gene TRBV3-1 (or the pseudogene TRBV3-2); TRBD2 is a possible D gene (5 bases). Germline V gene sequence: CDR1 LGHDT, CDR2 YNNKEL (reference sequence). The CDR3 consists of 14 residues. V dropped 2 bases and J dropped 5 bases, with 12 bases sitting between them. This CDR3 is CASSQSEGSETQYF. Here the CDR3 DNA reads TGTGCCAGCAGCCAATCGGAAGGGAGTGAGACCCAGTACTTC.

Only a few counts were recorded for this clone. The chain couples TRBV11-2 to TRBJ1-6, with TRBD1 matching over 12 bases. The V segment lost 4 bases and the J segment 9 bases; nucleotides outside the gene matches: 4. CDR1 is SGHAT and CDR2 is FQNNGV in the germline V gene. This CDR3 is built from 15 residues. The CDR3 protein is CASSSGTGGRSPLHF. CDR3 bases: TGTGCCAGCAGCTCCGGGACAGGGGGCCGTTCACCCCTCCACTTT.